This TCR beta chain is from a study of glioma-infiltrating T cells after dendritic cell vaccination. Study-wide background: Treatment, given 2003 to 2012, was autologous tumor lysate-pulsed dendritic cell vaccination. Dendritic cells derived from monocytes and pulsed with autologous tumor lysate formed the vaccine.

Up to about 2 ug genomic DNA was used for TCRB CDR3 amplification. Generated by immunoSEQ multiplex PCR, the TCRdb table keeps only in-frame clones and is missing some. The sample holds around 96,000 clones, approximately 81% seen once. About this clone itself: Antigen: not known. Other DNA sequences in the same sample also yield this CDR3.

Study findings and constraints: Estimated pretreatment TIL content predicted outcome after dendritic cell vaccination.

CDR1 is KGHSH and CDR2 is LQKENI in the germline V gene. V was shortened by 0 bases and J by 1 base, with 7 bases between the two germline ends. The CDR3 covers 14 residues. The V and J genes are TRBV18 and TRBJ2-7; maybe TRBD2 (5 bases). This receptor was obtained from a human donor with glioblastoma. The source material was blood, sampled before dendritic cell vaccination. The CDR3 here is CASSPPSGSYEQYF. Here the CDR3 DNA reads TGTGCCAGCTCACCACCTTCGGGGTCCTACGAGCAGTACTTC. The full variable domain, with the rest looked up from reference TRBV18 and TRBJ2-7, is NAGVMQNPRHLVRRRGQEARLRCSPMKGHSHVYWYRQLPEEGLKFMVYLQKENIIDESGMPKERFSAEFPKEGPSILRIQQVVRGDSAAYFCASSPPSGSYEQYFGPGTRLTVT.